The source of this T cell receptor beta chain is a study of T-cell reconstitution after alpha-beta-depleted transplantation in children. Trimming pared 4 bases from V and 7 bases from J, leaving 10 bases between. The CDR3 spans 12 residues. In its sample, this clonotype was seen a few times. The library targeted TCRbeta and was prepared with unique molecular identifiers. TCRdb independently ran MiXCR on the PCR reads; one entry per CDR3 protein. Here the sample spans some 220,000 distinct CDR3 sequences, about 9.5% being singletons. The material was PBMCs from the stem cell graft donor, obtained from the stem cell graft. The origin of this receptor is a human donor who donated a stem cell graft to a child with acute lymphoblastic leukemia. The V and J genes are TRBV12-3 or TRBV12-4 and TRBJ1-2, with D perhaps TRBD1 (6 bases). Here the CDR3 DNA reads TGTGCCAGCAGTTATGGACAGTCTGGCTACACCTTC. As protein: CASSYGQSGYTF.